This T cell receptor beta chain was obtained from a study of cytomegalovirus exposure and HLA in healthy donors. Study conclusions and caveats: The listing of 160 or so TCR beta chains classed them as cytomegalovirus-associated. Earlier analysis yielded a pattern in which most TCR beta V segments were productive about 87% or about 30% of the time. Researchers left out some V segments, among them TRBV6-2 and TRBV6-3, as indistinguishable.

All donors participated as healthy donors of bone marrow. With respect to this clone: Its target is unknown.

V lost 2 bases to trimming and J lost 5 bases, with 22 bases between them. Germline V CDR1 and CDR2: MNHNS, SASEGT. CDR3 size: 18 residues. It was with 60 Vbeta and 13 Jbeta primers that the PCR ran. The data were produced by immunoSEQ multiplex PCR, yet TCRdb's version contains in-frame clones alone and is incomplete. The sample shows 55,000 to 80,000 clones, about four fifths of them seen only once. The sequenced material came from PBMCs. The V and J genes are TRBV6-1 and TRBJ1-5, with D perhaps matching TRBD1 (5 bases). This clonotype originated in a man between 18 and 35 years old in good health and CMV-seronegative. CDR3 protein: CASSERGIGRLRYQPQHF. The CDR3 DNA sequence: TGTGCCAGCAGTGAAAGGGGTATTGGAAGGCTTCGTTATCAGCCCCAGCATTTT.